These 7 T cell receptor beta chains were all obtained from the same sample, sequenced in a study of cytomegalovirus exposure and HLA in healthy donors. PCR employed 60 Vbeta and 13 Jbeta primers. Here immunoSEQ multiplex PCR was the method, and the copy in TCRdb shows in-frame clones only, minus some. Among tens of thousands of clones listed, about 65% were seen once. The specimen was PBMCs. All receptors come from a man in his forties or fifties in good health and CMV-seropositive.

The CDR3 nucleotides read TGTGCCTGGACCTTTCCCCTTTCGGTCCGGGGAGAAGGAGCTTTCTTT. Its protein product is CAWTFPLSVRGEGAFF. The chain carries TRBV30 and TRBJ1-1; no clear D gene. This CDR3 is built from 16 residues. Germline V gene data show CDR1 as GTSNPN and CDR2 as SVGIG (reference sequence). V lost 4 bases and J 10 bases, leaving 28 bases between the germline ends.

This chain links TRBV7-9 with TRBJ1-1; D ambiguous. The CDR3 spans 11 residues. Germline V gene sequence: CDR1 SEHNR, CDR2 FQNEAQ (reference sequence). V was trimmed by 5 bases and J by 4 bases, leaving 5 bases between them. DNA of the CDR3: TGTGCCAGCAGCCCAGGCACTGAAGCTTTCTTT. It is translated as CASSPGTEAFF.

V and J are TRBV10-2 and TRBJ2-7; D is unresolved. Trimming removed 4 bases at V and 1 base at J, with 11 bases between. CDR3 length: 14 residues. CDR1 and CDR2 (germline): WSHSY, SAAADI. The CDR3 nucleotides are TGCGCCAGCAGTGCGGTCATATTTTCCTACGAGCAGTACTTC. It translates to CASSAVIFSYEQYF.

The chain joins TRBV7-9 to TRBJ2-7; D remains unclear. The CDR3 is 13 amino acids. Germline V gene data show CDR1 as SEHNR and CDR2 as FQNEAQ (reference sequence). V lost 6 bases and J lost 6, with 15 bases in between. CDR3 DNA sequence: TGTGCCAGCAGAGACCCAAGATCGGGCGAGCAGTACTTC. It codes for CASRDPRSGEQYF.

This clone appeared once. This chain links TRBV27 with TRBJ2-1, with 9 bases that match TRBD2. The CDR3 runs 14 residues. V lost 3 bases, J lost 6 bases, and 3 bases stayed unmatched. The germline V gene has CDR1 MNHEY and CDR2 SMNVEV (reference sequence). CDR3 in amino acids: CASSFQREVNEQFF. The CDR3 DNA follows: TGTGCCAGCAGTTTCCAGCGGGAGGTCAATGAGCAGTTCTTC.

The chain is built from TRBV30 and TRBJ1-4; D unresolved. The germline gives CDR1 GTSNPN, CDR2 SVGIG (reference sequence). Trimming shortened V by 3 bases and J by 7 bases, and 9 bases separated the two germline ends. There are 12 residues in the CDR3. CDR3 DNA: TGTGCCTGGAGAGTGGGCTTTGAAAAACTGTTTTTT. Its protein product is CAWRVGFEKLFF.

The chain couples TRBV4-1 to TRBJ2-7, with TRBD2 as a possible D gene (5 bases). The V gene lost 7 bases and the J gene lost 3 bases, with 13 bases spanning the gap. The CDR3 totals 13 residues. Germline V gene sequence: CDR1 MGHRA, CDR2 YSYEKL. CDR3 nucleotides: TGCGCCAGCAAGGCACTAGGGAGCTACGAGCAGTACTTC. Protein sequence: CASKALGSYEQYF.